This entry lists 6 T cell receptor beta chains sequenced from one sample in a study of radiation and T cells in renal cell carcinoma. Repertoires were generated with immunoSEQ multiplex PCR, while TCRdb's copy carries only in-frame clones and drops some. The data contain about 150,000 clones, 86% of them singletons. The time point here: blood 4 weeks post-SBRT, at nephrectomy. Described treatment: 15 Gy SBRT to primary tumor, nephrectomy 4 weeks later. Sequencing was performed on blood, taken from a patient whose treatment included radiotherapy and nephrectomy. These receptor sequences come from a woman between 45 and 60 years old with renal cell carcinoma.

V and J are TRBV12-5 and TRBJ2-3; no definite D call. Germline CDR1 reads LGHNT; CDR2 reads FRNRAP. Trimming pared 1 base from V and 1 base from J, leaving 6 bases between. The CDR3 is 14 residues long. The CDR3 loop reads CASGLGSRTDTQYF. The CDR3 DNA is TGTGCTAGTGGTTTGGGGAGCCGCACAGATACGCAGTATTTT.

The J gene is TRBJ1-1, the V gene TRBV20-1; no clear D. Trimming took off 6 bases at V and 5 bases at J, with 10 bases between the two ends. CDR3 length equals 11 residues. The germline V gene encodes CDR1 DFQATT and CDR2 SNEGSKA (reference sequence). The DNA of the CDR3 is TGCAGTGCGCGACCGGGAACTGAAGCTTTCTTT. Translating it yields CSARPGTEAFF.

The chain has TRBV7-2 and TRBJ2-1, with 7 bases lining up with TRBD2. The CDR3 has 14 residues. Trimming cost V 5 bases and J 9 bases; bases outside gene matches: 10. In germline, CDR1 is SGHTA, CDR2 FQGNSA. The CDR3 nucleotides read TGTGCCAGCAGCCTCTCCAGTGGGGGGGGTGAGCAGTTCTTC. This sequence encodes CASSLSSGGGEQFF.

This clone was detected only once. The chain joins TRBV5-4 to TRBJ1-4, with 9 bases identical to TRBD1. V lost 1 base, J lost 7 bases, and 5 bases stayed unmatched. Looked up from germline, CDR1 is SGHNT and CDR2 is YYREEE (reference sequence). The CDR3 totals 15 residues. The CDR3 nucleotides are TGTGCCAGCAGCTTGACAGGGGGCCTTGGTGAAAAACTGTTTTTT. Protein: CASSLTGGLGEKLFF. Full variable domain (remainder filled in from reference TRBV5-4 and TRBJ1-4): ETGVTQSPTHLIKTRGQQVTLRCSSQSGHNTVSWYQQALGQGPQFIFQYYREEENGRGNFPPRFSGLQFPNYSSELNVNALELDDSALYLCASSLTGGLGEKLFFGSGTQLSVL.

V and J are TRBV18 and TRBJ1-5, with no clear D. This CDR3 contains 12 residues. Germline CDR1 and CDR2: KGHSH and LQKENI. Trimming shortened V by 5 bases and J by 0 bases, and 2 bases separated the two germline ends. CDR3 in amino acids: CASSNSNQPQHF. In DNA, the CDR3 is TGTGCCAGCTCAAATAGCAATCAGCCCCAGCATTTT.

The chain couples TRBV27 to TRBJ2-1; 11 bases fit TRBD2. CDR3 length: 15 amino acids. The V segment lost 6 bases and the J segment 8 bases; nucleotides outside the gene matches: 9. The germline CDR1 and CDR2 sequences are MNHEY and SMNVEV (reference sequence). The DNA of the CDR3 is TGTGCCAGCAGCCCAAGAACTAGCGGGAGTTATGAGCAGTTCTTC. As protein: CASSPRTSGSYEQFF.